This T cell receptor (beta chain) comes out of a study of OX40 agonist ivuxolimab in advanced cancers. Turning to the study itself: Hepatocellular carcinoma, melanoma, renal cell or head and neck cancer affected the dose-escalation patients. Participants could have had prior anti-PD-1, anti-PD-L1 or anti-CTLA-4 therapy, and 40% had some.

This clone has just one count. Clones were sequenced by immunoSEQ multiplex PCR, and TCRdb holds only the in-frame ones, with some missing. The table shows 45,000 to 60,000 clones, with 79% occurring only once. The CDR3 spans 15 residues. The germline gives CDR1 WSHSY, CDR2 SAAADI. Trimming took off 10 bases at V and 3 bases at J, with 22 bases between the two ends. V and J are TRBV10-2 and TRBJ2-7; D call uncertain. The starting material was CD4+ or CD8+ T cells sorted from blood, obtained in a trial of the OX40 agonist ivuxolimab. The TCR originated in an adult with an advanced solid tumor such as melanoma, head and neck, liver or kidney cancer. CDR3 sequence: CATLEPGSRVYEQYF. The CDR3 DNA is TGCGCCACCCTAGAACCCGGTTCTAGGGTCTACGAGCAGTACTTC.